These 10 T cell receptor beta chains were all obtained from the same sample, sequenced in a study of response to subunit inactivated influenza vaccine. TCRdb passed the RT-PCR reads through MiXCR, listing each CDR3 protein once. The sample has more than 550,000 distinct CDR3 sequences; around 11% are singletons. In addition, the sample was reused for a study of T cells expressing NK-cell markers. This second study notes: 5'RACE template switching with UMIs generated TCR beta cDNA.

Sequencing was performed on PBMCs from blood, taken on the day of vaccination. Every receptor here comes from a man in his fifties who received an inactivated influenza vaccine.

This clonotype was detected a few times. The CDR3 nucleotides are TGTGCCAGCGGTTACCCGGGACGCTCTTCACCCCTCCACTTT. It yields the protein CASGYPGRSSPLHF. The chain has TRBV12-3 or TRBV12-4 and TRBJ1-6; D may be TRBD1 (5 bases). The CDR3 spans 14 residues. V dropped 8 bases and J dropped 9 bases, with 17 bases sitting between them.

Concerning this clonotype: At one end, the junction sequence differs from germline, possibly due to a read error. The gene calls are TRBV4-3 and TRBJ2-3; D remains unclear. The CDR3 loop spans 17 amino acids. Germline CDR1 is LGHNA and CDR2 is YSLEER. The CDR3 region is CASIQDWTQYGADTQYF. The CDR3, as DNA: TGCGCCAGCATCCAAGACTGGACCCAGTACGGCGCAGATACGCAGTATTTT.

There are a few counts of this clonotype. The chain links TRBV20-1 to TRBJ2-7; D gene unclear. Trimming took off 3 bases at V and 2 bases at J, with 14 bases between the two ends. This CDR3 is 14 amino acids long. Germline values: CDR1 DFQATT, CDR2 SNEGSKA (reference sequence). Here the CDR3 DNA reads TGCAGTGCTAGCTTGCCGCTTCGCCCCTACGAGCAGTACTTC. Its translation is CSASLPLRPYEQYF.

This clonotype showed up just a few times. The chain carries TRBV18 and TRBJ2-5; perhaps TRBD2 as D (6 bases). This CDR3 contains 14 residues. CDR1 and CDR2 from the germline V gene are KGHSH and LQKENI. V dropped 3 bases and J dropped 0 bases, with 8 bases sitting between them. The CDR3 bases are TGTGCCAGCTCACCGGGGACTTACCAAGAGACCCAGTACTTC. This gives the protein CASSPGTYQETQYF.

In DNA, the CDR3 is TGTGCCTGGAGTACCCTTAGCGGGACCGTGGGGGAGCAGTTCTTC. This translates into CAWSTLSGTVGEQFF. The chain couples TRBV30 to TRBJ2-1, with TRBD2 matching 8 bases. The germline V gene has CDR1 GTSNPN and CDR2 SVGIG (reference sequence). The CDR3 has 15 amino acids. The J segment lost 10 bases and the V segment lost 2 bases, leaving 13 bases of the junction unmatched. Full variable domain (rest looked up from reference TRBV30 and TRBJ2-1): SQTIHQWPATLVQPVGSPLSLECTVEGTSNPNLYWYRQAAGRGLQLLFYSVGIGQISSEVPQNLSASRPQDRQFILSSKKLLLSDSGFYLCAWSTLSGTVGEQFFGPGTRLTVL.

Points on this clonotype: Relative to the germline gene, one junction end is altered; a read error may explain this. The chain combines TRBV20-1 with TRBJ2-7; no reliable D call. CDR3 length equals 14 residues. Germline V lookup: CDR1 DFQATT, CDR2 SNEGSKA (reference sequence). Written as DNA, the CDR3 is TGCAGTGCTAGTGGCAAGCCCGCTTCCTCCGAGCAGTACTTC. Encoded protein: CSASGKPASSEQYF.

V gene TRBV4-3 combines with J gene TRBJ1-4, with D maybe TRBD1 (5 bases). Between the trimmed V and J ends, which lost 6 bases and 7 bases, there was a span of 18 bases. From germline, CDR1 is LGHNA and CDR2 YSLEER. The CDR3 length is 15 residues. CDR3 DNA sequence: TGCGCCAGCAGTCCCGGGTTCCAGGGAAGTGAAAAACTGTTTTTT. Translated: CASSPGFQGSEKLFF.

This clonotype has at least ten counts. The CDR3: CASRSTGEVTDTQYF. The CDR3 region has the DNA TGTGCCAGCAGATCCACAGGGGAGGTCACAGATACGCAGTATTTT. The chain employs TRBV7-2 and TRBJ2-3; D may be TRBD1 (7 bases). The CDR3 consists of 15 residues. Trimming cost V 6 bases and J 2 bases, with 15 bases left between them. Germline V lookup: CDR1 SGHTA, CDR2 FQGNSA.

The V gene is TRBV7-2, the J gene TRBJ2-3; 12 bases align to TRBD2. The CDR3 loop spans 17 amino acids. V gave up 5 bases and J gave up 0 bases; unmatched junction bases: 6. Germline-derived CDR1 and CDR2 are SGHTA and FQGNSA. The CDR3 sequence: CASSRRLAGASTDTQYF. CDR3 sequence (DNA): TGTGCCAGCAGCCGCCGACTAGCGGGGGCCAGCACAGATACGCAGTATTTT.

This clonotype was counted only a few times. The chain carries TRBV9 and TRBJ2-5; D is unresolved. V was trimmed by 4 bases and J by 1 base, leaving 14 bases between them. Germline assignment: CDR1 SGDLS and CDR2 YYNGEE. The CDR3 runs 15 residues. The DNA of the CDR3 is TGTGCCAGCAGCTTCGGTTGGCCTCCCCAAGAGACCCAGTACTTC. Its protein is CASSFGWPPQETQYF. The variable domain in full, completed from reference TRBV9 and TRBJ2-5, reads DSGVTQTPKHLITATGQRVTLRCSPRSGDLSVYWYQQSLDQGLQFLIQYYNGEERAKGNILERFSAQQFPDLHSELNLSSLELGDSALYFCASSFGWPPQETQYFGPGTRLLVL.